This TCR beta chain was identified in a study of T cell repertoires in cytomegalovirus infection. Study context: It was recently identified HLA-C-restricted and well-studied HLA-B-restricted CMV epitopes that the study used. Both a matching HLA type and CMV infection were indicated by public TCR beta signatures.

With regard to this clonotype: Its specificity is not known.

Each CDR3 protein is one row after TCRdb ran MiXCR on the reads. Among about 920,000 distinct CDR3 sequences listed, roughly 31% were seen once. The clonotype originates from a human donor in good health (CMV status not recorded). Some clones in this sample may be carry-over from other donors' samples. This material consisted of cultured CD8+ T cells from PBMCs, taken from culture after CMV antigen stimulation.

CDR3 residues: CASSEARGGIDNQPQHF. The CDR3 DNA is TGTGCCAGCAGTGAAGCACGGGGAGGGATCGATAATCAGCCCCAGCATTTT. The chain couples TRBV6-1 to TRBJ1-5; D remains ambiguous. Germline loops: CDR1 MNHNS, CDR2 SASEGT. The CDR3 has 17 amino acids. V lost 0 bases, J lost 4 bases, and 16 bases lay in between.